This TCR beta chain was identified in a study of Ad26.COV2.S vaccination and SARS-CoV-2 variants. Noted treatment: over 15 received Ad26.COV2.S at low or high dose, single or two shots; about five received placebo; per-sample allocation not given. The investigators took samples on day 63 after the first vaccine or placebo injection. Based in Boston, the donor was an adult of 18-55 years. General study findings and limits: With respect to non-spike TCR breadth, vaccine and placebo recipients were similar. Those who received the vaccine showed greater spike-specific TCR breadth than those given placebo. Reported findings describe substantial breadth in spike-specific CD8+ and CD4+ T cell responses following vaccination.

Clones were read by immunoSEQ multiplex PCR, and TCRdb kept only the in-frame ones, dropping some. The sample carries 440,000 or so clones, 80% to 90% recorded once. About this clone: Antigen specificity is unknown.

V was cut by 4 bases and J by 3 bases, with 15 bases left in between. The CDR3 totals 15 residues. Germline CDR1 is WNHNN and CDR2 is SYGVQD (reference sequence). The V call is TRBV10-1, the J call TRBJ1-1; D remains unclear. The sequence came from a person aged 18-60 years who received the Ad26.COV2.S COVID-19 vaccine or a placebo. Sample: peripheral blood, taken in a trial of Ad26.COV2.S vaccine versus placebo. In DNA form, the CDR3 reads TGCGCCAGCAGTGCCTCAGGCGTCGGGGACACTGAAGCTTTCTTT. Protein product: CASSASGVGDTEAFF.